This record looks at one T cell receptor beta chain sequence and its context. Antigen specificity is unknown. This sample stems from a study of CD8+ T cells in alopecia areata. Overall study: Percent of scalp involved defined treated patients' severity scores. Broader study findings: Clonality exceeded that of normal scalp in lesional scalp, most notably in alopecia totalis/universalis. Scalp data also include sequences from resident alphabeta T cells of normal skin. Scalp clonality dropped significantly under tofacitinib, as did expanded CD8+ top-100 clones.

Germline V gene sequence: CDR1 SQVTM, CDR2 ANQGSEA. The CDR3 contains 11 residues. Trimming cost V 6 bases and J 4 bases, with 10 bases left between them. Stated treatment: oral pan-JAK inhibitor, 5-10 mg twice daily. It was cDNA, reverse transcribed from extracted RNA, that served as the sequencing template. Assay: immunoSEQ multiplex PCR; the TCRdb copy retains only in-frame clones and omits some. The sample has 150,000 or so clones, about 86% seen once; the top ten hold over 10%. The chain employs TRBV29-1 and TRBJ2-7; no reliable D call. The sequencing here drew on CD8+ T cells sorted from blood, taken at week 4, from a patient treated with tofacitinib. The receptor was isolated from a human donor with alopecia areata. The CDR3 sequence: CSVSSGYEQYF. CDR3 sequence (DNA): TGCAGCGTGTCCTCGGGTTACGAGCAGTACTTC.